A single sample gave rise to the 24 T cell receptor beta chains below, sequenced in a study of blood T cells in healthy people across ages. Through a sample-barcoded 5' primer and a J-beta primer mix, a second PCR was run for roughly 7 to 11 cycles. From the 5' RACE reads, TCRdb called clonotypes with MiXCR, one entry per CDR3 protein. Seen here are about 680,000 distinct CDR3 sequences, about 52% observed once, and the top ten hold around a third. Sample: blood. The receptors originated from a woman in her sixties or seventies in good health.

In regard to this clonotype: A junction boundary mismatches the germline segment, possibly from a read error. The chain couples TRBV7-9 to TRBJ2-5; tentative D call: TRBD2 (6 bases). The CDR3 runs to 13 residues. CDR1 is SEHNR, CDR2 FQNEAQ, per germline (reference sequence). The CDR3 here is CASRLAVQETQYF. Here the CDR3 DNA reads TGTGCCAGCAGGTTAGCGGTCCAAGAGACCCAGTACTTC.

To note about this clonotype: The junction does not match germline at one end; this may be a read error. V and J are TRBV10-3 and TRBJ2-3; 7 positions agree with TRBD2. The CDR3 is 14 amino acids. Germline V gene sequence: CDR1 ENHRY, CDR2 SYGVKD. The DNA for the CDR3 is TGTGTCATCAGTGGGGAAGCGGGAACAGATACGCAGTATTTT. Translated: CVISGEAGTDTQYF.

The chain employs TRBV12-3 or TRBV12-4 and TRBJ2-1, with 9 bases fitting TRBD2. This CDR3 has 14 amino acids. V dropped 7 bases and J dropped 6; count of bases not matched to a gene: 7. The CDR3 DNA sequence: TGTGCCAGCACCGTCGGGCGGGAGGGCAATGAGCAGTTCTTC. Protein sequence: CASTVGREGNEQFF.

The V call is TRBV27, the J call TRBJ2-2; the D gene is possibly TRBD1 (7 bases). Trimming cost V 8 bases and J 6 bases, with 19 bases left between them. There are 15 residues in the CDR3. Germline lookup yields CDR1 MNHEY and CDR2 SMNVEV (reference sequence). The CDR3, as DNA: TGTGCCAGCTCCTCCCGGCCAGGGGGGTCCGGGGAGCTGTTTTTT. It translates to CASSSRPGGSGELFF.

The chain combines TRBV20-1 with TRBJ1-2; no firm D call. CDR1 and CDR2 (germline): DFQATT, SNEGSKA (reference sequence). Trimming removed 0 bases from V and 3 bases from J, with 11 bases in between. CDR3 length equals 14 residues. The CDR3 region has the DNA TGCAGTGCTAGAGATCTCCGTAGGGACTATGGCTACACCTTC. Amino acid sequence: CSARDLRRDYGYTF.

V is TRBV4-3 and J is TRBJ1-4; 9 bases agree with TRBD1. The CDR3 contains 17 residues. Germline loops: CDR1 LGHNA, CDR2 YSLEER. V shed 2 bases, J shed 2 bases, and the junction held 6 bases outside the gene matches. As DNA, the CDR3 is TGCGCCAGCAGCCAATTGACAGGGGGGTTTACTAATGAAAAACTGTTTTTT. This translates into CASSQLTGGFTNEKLFF.

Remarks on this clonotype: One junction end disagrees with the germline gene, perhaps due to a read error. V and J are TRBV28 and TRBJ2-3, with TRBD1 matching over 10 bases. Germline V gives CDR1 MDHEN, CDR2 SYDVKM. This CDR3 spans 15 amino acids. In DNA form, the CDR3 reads TGTGCCAGCAGTTTTTTGACAGGGGGCACGGATACGCAGTATTTT. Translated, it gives CASSFLTGGTDTQYF.

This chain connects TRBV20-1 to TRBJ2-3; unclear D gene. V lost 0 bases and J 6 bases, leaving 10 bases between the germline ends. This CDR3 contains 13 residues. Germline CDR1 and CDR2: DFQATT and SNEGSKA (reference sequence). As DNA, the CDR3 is TGCAGTGCTAGAGATCCCCTTAGGGATACGCAGTATTTT. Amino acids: CSARDPLRDTQYF.

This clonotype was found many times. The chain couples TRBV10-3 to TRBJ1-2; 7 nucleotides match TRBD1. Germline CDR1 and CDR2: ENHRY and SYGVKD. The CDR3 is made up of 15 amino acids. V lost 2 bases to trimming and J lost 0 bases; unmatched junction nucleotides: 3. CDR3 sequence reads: CAISEQGQPNYGYTF. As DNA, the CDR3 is TGTGCCATCAGTGAGCAGGGACAGCCTAACTATGGCTACACCTTC.

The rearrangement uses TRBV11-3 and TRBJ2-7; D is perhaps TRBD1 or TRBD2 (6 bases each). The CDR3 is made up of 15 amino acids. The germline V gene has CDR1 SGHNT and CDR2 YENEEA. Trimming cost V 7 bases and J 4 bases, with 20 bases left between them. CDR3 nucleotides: TGTGCCAGCATCCCCGGCCGGGGGCTTTTATACGAGCAGTACTTC. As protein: CASIPGRGLLYEQYF.

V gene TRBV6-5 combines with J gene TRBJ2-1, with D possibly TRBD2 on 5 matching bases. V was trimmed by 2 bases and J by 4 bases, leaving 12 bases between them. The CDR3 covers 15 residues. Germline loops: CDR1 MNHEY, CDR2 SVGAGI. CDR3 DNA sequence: TGTGCCAGCAGTTACACGGAGGATCTTTACAATGAGCAGTTCTTC. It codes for CASSYTEDLYNEQFF.

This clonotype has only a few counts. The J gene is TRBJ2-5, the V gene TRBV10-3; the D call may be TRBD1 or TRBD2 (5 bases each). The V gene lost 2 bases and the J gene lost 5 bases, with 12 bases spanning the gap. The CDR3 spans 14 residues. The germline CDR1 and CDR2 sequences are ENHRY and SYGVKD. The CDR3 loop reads CAISEGTGGETQYF. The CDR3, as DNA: TGTGCCATCAGTGAGGGGACCGGCGGGGAGACCCAGTACTTC.

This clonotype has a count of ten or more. The CDR3 reads CASSQGTGHYDTQYF. CDR3 in DNA: TGCGCCAGCAGCCAAGGGACAGGGCACTATGATACGCAGTATTTT. The rearrangement joins TRBV4-3 to TRBJ2-3, with 8 positions matching TRBD1. CDR1 is LGHNA, CDR2 YSLEER, per germline. This CDR3 region has 15 residues. The junction had 6 bases not matched to a gene; V was cut back by 1 base and J by 6 bases.

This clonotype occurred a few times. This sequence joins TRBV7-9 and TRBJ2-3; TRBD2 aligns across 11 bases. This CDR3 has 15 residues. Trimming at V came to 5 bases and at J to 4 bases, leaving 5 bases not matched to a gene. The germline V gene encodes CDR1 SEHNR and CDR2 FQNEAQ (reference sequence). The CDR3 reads CASSTTSGSADTQYF. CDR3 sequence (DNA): TGTGCCAGCAGCACCACTAGCGGGAGCGCAGATACGCAGTATTTT.

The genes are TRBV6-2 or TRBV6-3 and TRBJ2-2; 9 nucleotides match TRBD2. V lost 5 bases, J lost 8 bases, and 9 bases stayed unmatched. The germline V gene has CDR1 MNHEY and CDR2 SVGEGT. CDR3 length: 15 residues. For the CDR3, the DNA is TGTGCCAGCAGTCAGACTAGCGGTTCTGTTGGGGAGCTGTTTTTT. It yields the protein CASSQTSGSVGELFF.

The CDR3 DNA follows: TGTGCCAGTAGACCGGGACAGGGGGGAGAGCAGTACTTC. This translates into CASRPGQGGEQYF. The V gene is TRBV28, the J gene TRBJ2-4; 11 bases are shared with TRBD1. The germline gives CDR1 MDHEN, CDR2 SYDVKM. Trimming cost V 9 bases and J 13 bases; bases outside gene matches: 11. This CDR3 has 13 amino acids.

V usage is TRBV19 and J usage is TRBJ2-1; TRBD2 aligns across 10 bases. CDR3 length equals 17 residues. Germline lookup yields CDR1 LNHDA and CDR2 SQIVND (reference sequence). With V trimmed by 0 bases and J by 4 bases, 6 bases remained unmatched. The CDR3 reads CASSIDRTSGVYNEQFF. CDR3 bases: TGTGCCAGTAGTATAGATCGGACTAGCGGCGTTTACAATGAGCAGTTCTTC.

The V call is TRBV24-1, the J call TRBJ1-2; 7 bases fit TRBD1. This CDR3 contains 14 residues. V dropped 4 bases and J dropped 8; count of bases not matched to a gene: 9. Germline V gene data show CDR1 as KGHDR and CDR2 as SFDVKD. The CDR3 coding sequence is TGTGCCACCAGTGACCAAACAGGGGTTAAAGGCTACACCTTC. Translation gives CATSDQTGVKGYTF.

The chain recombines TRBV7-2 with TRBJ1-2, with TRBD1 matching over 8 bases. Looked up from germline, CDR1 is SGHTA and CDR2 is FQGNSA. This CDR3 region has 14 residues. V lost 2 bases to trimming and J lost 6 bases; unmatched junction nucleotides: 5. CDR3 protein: CASSLNGQGDGYTF. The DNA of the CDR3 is TGTGCCAGCAGCTTAAATGGACAGGGCGATGGCTACACCTTC.

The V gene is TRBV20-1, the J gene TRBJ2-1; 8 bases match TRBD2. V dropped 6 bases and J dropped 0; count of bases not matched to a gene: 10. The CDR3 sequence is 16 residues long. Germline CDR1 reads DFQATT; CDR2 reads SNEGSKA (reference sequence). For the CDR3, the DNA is TGCAGTGCCACCCACCCGGGAGGGAGCTCCTACAATGAGCAGTTCTTC. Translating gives CSATHPGGSSYNEQFF.

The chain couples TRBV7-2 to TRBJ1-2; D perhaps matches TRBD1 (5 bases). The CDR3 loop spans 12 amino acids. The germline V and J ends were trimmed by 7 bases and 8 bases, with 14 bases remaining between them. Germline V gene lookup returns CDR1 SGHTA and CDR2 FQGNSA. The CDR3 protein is CASTPGTAGYTF. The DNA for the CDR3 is TGTGCCAGCACCCCTGGGACGGCAGGCTACACCTTC.

The CDR3 here is CASSSYQGDIQYF. DNA for the CDR3: TGCGCCAGCAGCTCCTATCAGGGGGACATTCAGTACTTC. The V gene is TRBV5-1, the J gene TRBJ2-4; 7 bases align to TRBD1. This CDR3 has 13 amino acids. Germline CDR1 reads SGHRS; CDR2 reads YFSETQ. V lost 3 bases, J lost 8 bases, and 5 bases stayed unmatched.

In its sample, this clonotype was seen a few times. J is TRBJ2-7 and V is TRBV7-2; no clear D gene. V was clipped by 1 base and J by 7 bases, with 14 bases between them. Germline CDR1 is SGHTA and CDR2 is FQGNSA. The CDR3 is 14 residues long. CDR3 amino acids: CASSLVRSRREQYF. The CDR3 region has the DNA TGTGCCAGCAGCTTAGTCCGGAGTCGGCGTGAGCAGTACTTC. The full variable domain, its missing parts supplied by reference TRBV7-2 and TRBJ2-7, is GAGVSQSPSNKVTEKGKDVELRCDPISGHTALYWYRQSLGQGLEFLIYFQGNSAPDKSGLPSDRFSAERTGGSVSTLTIQRTQQEDSAVYLCASSLVRSRREQYFGPGTRLTVT.

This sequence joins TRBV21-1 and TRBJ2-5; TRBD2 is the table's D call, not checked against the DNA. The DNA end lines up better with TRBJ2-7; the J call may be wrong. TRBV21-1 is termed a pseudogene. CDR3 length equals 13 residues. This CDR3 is CAIELAEIYEQYF. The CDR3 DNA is TGTGCCATCGAACTAGCGGAAATCTACGAGCAGTACTTC.